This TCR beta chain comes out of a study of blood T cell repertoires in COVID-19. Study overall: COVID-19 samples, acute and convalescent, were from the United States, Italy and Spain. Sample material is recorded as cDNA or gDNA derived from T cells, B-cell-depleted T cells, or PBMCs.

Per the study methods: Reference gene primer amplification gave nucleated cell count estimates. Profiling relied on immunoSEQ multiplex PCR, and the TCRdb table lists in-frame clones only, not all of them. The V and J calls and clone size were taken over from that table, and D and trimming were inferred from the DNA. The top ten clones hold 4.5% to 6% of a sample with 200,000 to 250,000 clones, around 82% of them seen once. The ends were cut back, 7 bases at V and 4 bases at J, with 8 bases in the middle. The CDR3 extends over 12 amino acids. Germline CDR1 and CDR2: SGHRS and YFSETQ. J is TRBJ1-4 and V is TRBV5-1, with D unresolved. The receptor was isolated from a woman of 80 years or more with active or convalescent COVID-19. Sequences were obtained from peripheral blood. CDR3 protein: CASSSFNEKLFF. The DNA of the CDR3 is TGCGCCAGCTCGAGTTTTAATGAAAAACTGTTTTTT. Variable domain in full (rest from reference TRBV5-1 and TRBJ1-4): KAGVTQTPRYLIKTRGQQVTLSCSPISGHRSVSWYQQTPGQGLQFLFEYFSETQRNKGNFPGRFSGRQFSNSRSEMNVSTLELGDSALYLCASSSFNEKLFFGSGTQLSVL.